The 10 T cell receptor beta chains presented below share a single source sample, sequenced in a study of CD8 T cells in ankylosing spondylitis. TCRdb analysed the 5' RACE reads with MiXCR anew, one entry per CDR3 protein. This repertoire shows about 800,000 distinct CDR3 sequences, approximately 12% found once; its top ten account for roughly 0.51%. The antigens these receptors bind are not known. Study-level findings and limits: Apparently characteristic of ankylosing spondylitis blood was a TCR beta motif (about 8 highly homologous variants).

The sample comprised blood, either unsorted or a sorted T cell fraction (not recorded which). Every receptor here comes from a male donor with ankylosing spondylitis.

CDR3 in amino acids: CASRLGMATGYTF. The CDR3 DNA is TGTGCCAGCAGACTCGGGATGGCGACGGGCTACACCTTC. The V gene is TRBV6-2 or TRBV6-3, the J gene TRBJ1-2; D is uncertain. Deletions cut 6 bases from V and 8 bases from J, with 16 bases between. CDR3 length: 13 residues. Germline values: CDR1 MNHEY, CDR2 SVGEGT.

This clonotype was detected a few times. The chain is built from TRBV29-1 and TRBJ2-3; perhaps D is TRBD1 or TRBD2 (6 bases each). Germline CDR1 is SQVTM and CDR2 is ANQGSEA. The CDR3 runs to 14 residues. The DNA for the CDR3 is TGCAGTTCGGTGGGGGGCCTCGGCACAGATACGCAGTATTTT. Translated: CSSVGGLGTDTQYF.

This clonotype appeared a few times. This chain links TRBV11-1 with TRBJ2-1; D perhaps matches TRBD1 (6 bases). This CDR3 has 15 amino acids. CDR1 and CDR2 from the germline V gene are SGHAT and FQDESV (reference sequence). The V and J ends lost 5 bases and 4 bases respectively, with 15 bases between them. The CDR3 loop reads CASSRIQGPYNEQFF. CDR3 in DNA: TGTGCCAGCAGCCGGATACAGGGACCTTACAATGAGCAGTTCTTC.

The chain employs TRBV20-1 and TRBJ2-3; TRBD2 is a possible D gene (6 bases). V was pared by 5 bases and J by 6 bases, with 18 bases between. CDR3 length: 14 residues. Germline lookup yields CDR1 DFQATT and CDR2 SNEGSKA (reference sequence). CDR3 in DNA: TGCAGTGCTGGGACCGGGGGACCCTCGGATACGCAGTATTTT. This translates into CSAGTGGPSDTQYF.

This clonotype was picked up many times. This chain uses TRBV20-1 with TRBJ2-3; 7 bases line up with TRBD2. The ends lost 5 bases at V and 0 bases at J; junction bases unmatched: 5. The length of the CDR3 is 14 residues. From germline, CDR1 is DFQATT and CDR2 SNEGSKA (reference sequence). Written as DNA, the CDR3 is TGCAGTGCTGAGTGGCGGGGGAGCACAGATACGCAGTATTTT. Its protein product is CSAEWRGSTDTQYF.

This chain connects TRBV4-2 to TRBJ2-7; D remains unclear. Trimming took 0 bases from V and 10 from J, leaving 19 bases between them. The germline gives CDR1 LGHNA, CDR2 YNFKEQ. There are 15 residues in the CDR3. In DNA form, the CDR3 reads TGTGCCAGCAGCCAAGATCAAAGGCAGCACGCAGACCAGTACTTC. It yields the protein CASSQDQRQHADQYF.

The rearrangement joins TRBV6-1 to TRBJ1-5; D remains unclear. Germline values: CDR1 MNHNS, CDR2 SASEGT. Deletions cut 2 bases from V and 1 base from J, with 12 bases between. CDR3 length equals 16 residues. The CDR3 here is CASSEPRAESNQPQHF. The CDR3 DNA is TGTGCCAGCAGTGAACCGAGGGCGGAGAGCAATCAGCCCCAGCATTTT.

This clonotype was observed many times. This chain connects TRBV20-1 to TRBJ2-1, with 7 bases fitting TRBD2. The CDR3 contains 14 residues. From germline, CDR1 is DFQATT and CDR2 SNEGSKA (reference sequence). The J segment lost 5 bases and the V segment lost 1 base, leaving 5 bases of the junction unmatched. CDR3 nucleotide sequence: TGCAGTGCTAGAGTTTTCGGGAGGAACAATGAGCAGTTCTTC. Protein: CSARVFGRNNEQFF.

CDR3 protein: CASSLQYTGELFF. The DNA of the CDR3 is TGCGCCAGCAGCTTACAGTATACCGGGGAGCTGTTTTTT. The V call is TRBV5-1, the J call TRBJ2-2; D is undetermined. CDR1 SGHRS and CDR2 YFSETQ come from the germline V gene. Trimming pared 2 bases from V and 5 bases from J, leaving 7 bases between. The CDR3 contains 13 residues.

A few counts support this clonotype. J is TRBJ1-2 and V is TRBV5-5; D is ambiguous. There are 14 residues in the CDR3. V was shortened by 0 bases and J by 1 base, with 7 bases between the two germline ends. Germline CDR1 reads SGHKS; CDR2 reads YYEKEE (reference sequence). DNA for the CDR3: TGTGCCAGCAGCTTGGCCGCGGGTAACTATGGCTACACCTTC. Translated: CASSLAAGNYGYTF.